These T cell receptor beta chains were read from a single sample in a study of human CD8 memory T cell subsets. Following a re-call of the 5' RACE reads, TCRdb has one entry per CDR3 protein and lacks DNA. The table for this sample gives a few thousand distinct CDR3 sequences. Sequencing input: CD8+ effector memory T cells (TEM) sorted from PBMCs. The receptor source for this set is a human donor in good health. Both conserved end residues are part of each CDR3. Each record gives: J gene, clone size, V gene, CDR3 protein. A row's size may be missing; if present it is once, few, many or a size class.

J gene: TRBJ1-2
clone size: medium-sized
V gene: TRBV11-2
CDR3 protein: CASSLAGQNERGYTF

J gene: TRBJ2-7
clone size: .
V gene: TRBV9
CDR3 protein: CASSVADMSYEQYF

J gene: TRBJ2-1
clone size: medium-sized
V gene: TRBV19
CDR3 protein: CASSIDSDRARDINEQFF

J gene: TRBJ2-3
clone size: .
V gene: TRBV12-3/TRBV12-4
CDR3 protein: CASSFPPRDTQYF

J gene: TRBJ2-2
clone size: .
V gene: TRBV15
CDR3 protein: CATSSTKTGELFF

J gene: TRBJ2-7
clone size: .
V gene: TRBV20-1
CDR3 protein: CSARGGLAETYEQYF

J gene: TRBJ2-7
clone size: .
V gene: TRBV5-6
CDR3 protein: CASSAGGLADYEQYF

J gene: TRBJ2-7
clone size: .
V gene: TRBV5-6
CDR3 protein: CASSLARVRYEQYF

J gene: TRBJ2-1
clone size: medium-sized
V gene: TRBV2
CDR3 protein: CARREAMKEQFF

J gene: TRBJ2-2
clone size: .
V gene: TRBV7-2
CDR3 protein: CASRWERINRRYSGELFF

J gene: TRBJ2-5
clone size: .
V gene: TRBV11-2
CDR3 protein: CASSLVGLEGIETQYF

J gene: TRBJ2-1
clone size: large
V gene: TRBV29-1
CDR3 protein: CSVEGGTYNEQFF

J gene: TRBJ2-4
clone size: medium-sized
V gene: TRBV7-9
CDR3 protein: CASSPTGEGYIQYF

J gene: TRBJ1-4
clone size: .
V gene: TRBV6-6
CDR3 protein: CASSGGRDINEKLFF